A selection of T cell receptor beta chains follows, all from one sample in a study of T cell responses to AZD1222 COVID-19 vaccine. Assay: immunoSEQ multiplex PCR; the TCRdb copy retains only in-frame clones and omits some. In the table there are some 64,000 clones, 76% of which are singletons. This sample comprised peripheral blood, obtained on day 0 of AZD1222 vaccination. These receptors all come from an adult in good health. Each CDR3 is given with its conserved first and last residue. A D gene is named only where the DNA matches it firmly. Rows may omit the clone size; those that give it use once, few, many or a size class.

d_call: .
j_call: TRBJ2-1
v_call: TRBV10-3
clone_size: .
cdr3_nt: TGTGCCATGGGGTCGGGCCTACACGATGAGCAGTTCTTC
cdr3_aa: CAMGSGLHDEQFF

d_call: .
j_call: TRBJ2-5
v_call: TRBV5-1
clone_size: many
cdr3_nt: TGCGCCAGCAGCGTGGGGTTTGATGGGGAGACCCAGTACTTC
cdr3_aa: CASSVGFDGETQYF

d_call: .
j_call: TRBJ2-1
v_call: TRBV5-1
clone_size: .
cdr3_nt: TGCGCCAGCAGCTTGGCCTGGGACAACTACAATGAGCAGTTCTTC
cdr3_aa: CASSLAWDNYNEQFF

d_call: .
j_call: TRBJ2-1
v_call: TRBV3-1/TRBV3-2
clone_size: .
cdr3_nt: TGTGCCAGCAGCCCCCGTGAGGGAAGGACCGACAATGAGCAGTTCTTC
cdr3_aa: CASSPREGRTDNEQFF

d_call: TRBD2
j_call: TRBJ2-1
v_call: TRBV5-6
clone_size: .
cdr3_nt: TGTGCCAGCAGCTGGGAGCGGGGGGGCCGCGATGAGCAGTTCTTC
cdr3_aa: CASSWERGGRDEQFF

d_call: TRBD1
j_call: TRBJ1-4
v_call: TRBV29-1
clone_size: .
cdr3_nt: TGCAGCGCAGAGGACAGGAATAATGAAAAACTGTTTTTT
cdr3_aa: CSAEDRNNEKLFF

d_call: .
j_call: TRBJ2-1
v_call: TRBV19
clone_size: .
cdr3_nt: TGTGCCAGTAGTAGGACTCGCTACAATGAGCAGTTCTTC
cdr3_aa: CASSRTRYNEQFF

d_call: .
j_call: TRBJ1-5
v_call: TRBV10-3
clone_size: .
cdr3_nt: TGTGCCATTCGGACAGATGGTCAGCCCCAGCATTTT
cdr3_aa: CAIRTDGQPQHF

d_call: .
j_call: TRBJ1-4
v_call: TRBV10-3
clone_size: few
cdr3_nt: TGTGCCATCGGGCCGGGATCCGGTAATGAAAAACTGTTTTTT
cdr3_aa: CAIGPGSGNEKLFF

d_call: .
j_call: TRBJ1-6
v_call: TRBV7-8
clone_size: .
cdr3_nt: TGTGCCAGCAGCTTAGCGGCAGCGAATTCACCCCTCCACTTT
cdr3_aa: CASSLAAANSPLHF

d_call: .
j_call: TRBJ1-3
v_call: TRBV5-1
clone_size: .
cdr3_nt: TGCGCCAGCAGCTTGGGGCCTGGAAACACCATATATTTT
cdr3_aa: CASSLGPGNTIYF

d_call: .
j_call: TRBJ2-2
v_call: TRBV14
clone_size: .
cdr3_nt: TGTGCCAGCAGCCAAGTAGGGGCCGGGGAGCTGTTTTTT
cdr3_aa: CASSQVGAGELFF

d_call: TRBD1
j_call: TRBJ1-1
v_call: TRBV19
clone_size: .
cdr3_nt: TGTGCCAGTACCACCCAGGGGGCTAAGAGCACTGAAGCTTTCTTT
cdr3_aa: CASTTQGAKSTEAFF

d_call: TRBD2
j_call: TRBJ2-1
v_call: TRBV25-1
clone_size: .
cdr3_nt: TGTGCCAGCAGTGGGAGCGGGGGGTACTACAATGAGCAGTTCTTC
cdr3_aa: CASSGSGGYYNEQFF

d_call: TRBD1
j_call: TRBJ1-2
v_call: TRBV6-5
clone_size: .
cdr3_nt: TGTGCCAGCAGTAACCGGGGACAGAACGGCTACACCTTC
cdr3_aa: CASSNRGQNGYTF

d_call: .
j_call: TRBJ1-2
v_call: TRBV6-1
clone_size: few
cdr3_nt: TGTGCCAGCAGTGAAGCTGTGGGAGGCTACACCTTC
cdr3_aa: CASSEAVGGYTF